Listed here are 9 T cell receptor beta chains from one sample, sequenced in a study of shared clonotypes between healthy human individuals. Assay: immunoSEQ multiplex PCR; the TCRdb copy retains only in-frame clones and omits some. This table holds approximately 2,000,000 clones, under 95% found once. The sample was naive CD4+ T cells from PBMCs. The subset here: CD45RA+ positively selected. These receptors all stem from a man between 18 and 29 years old in good health. Some clones in this sample may be carry-over from other donors' samples.

The J gene is TRBJ1-3, the V gene TRBV6-1, with D possibly TRBD1 on 6 matching bases. Germline V gene data show CDR1 as MNHNS and CDR2 as SASEGT. Trimming took off 6 bases at V and 0 bases at J, with 12 bases between the two ends. This CDR3 spans 15 amino acids. This CDR3 is CASRDSPSSGNTIYF. CDR3 in DNA: TGTGCCAGCAGGGACAGTCCCAGCTCTGGAAACACCATATATTTT.

The chain carries TRBV5-4 and TRBJ2-7, with 9 bases lining up with TRBD2. Germline V gene lookup returns CDR1 SGHNT and CDR2 YYREEE (reference sequence). This CDR3 comprises 16 residues. The ends lost 7 bases at V and 3 bases at J; junction bases unmatched: 14. The CDR3 protein is CASGTRMTSGVYEQYF. For the CDR3, the DNA is TGTGCCAGCGGCACCCGGATGACTAGCGGAGTCTACGAGCAGTACTTC.

The CDR3: CASSLMGAGTLSGNTIYF. CDR3 nucleotide sequence: TGTGCCAGTAGTCTCATGGGGGCAGGGACTCTCTCTGGAAACACCATATATTTT. The genes are TRBV19 and TRBJ1-3, with D possibly matching TRBD1 (6 bases). V dropped 5 bases and J dropped 0 bases, with 20 bases sitting between them. Germline V CDR1 and CDR2: LNHDA, SQIVND (reference sequence). CDR3 size: 18 residues.

The chain joins TRBV27 to TRBJ2-7; 7 bases line up with TRBD1. V was clipped by 5 bases and J by 1 base; unmatched bases: 17. Germline CDR1 is MNHEY and CDR2 is SMNVEV (reference sequence). The CDR3 has 18 residues. CDR3 loop: CASSLKRPNRDRSYEQYF. CDR3 sequence (DNA): TGTGCCAGCAGTCTAAAACGACCAAACCGGGACAGATCCTACGAGCAGTACTTC.

The chain uses TRBV5-4 and TRBJ2-7; D not resolved. The germline CDR1 and CDR2 sequences are SGHNT and YYREEE (reference sequence). V lost 4 bases to trimming and J lost 3 bases, with 11 bases between them. There are 13 residues in the CDR3. In DNA form, the CDR3 reads TGTGCCAGCAGCACCGCGGTTGACTACGAGCAGTACTTC. Residues: CASSTAVDYEQYF.

This chain connects TRBV5-1 to TRBJ2-7; D is perhaps TRBD2 (7 bases). Germline V CDR1 and CDR2: SGHRS, YFSETQ. The V end lost 4 bases, the J end lost 9 bases, and 26 bases lay between the germline ends. The CDR3 runs 16 residues. The chain's CDR3 is CASSRGGPTNPHGQYF. The CDR3 nucleotides read TGCGCCAGCAGCAGGGGGGGTCCTACGAACCCGCACGGGCAGTACTTC.

V and J are TRBV28 and TRBJ2-7, with D possibly TRBD2 on 5 matching bases. Germline V gene data show CDR1 as MDHEN and CDR2 as SYDVKM. The CDR3 extends over 12 amino acids. With 4 bases removed from V and 7 bases from J, the gap between germline ends came to 11 bases. The CDR3 DNA follows: TGTGCCAGCAGTTCCCCCACGGGGGAGCAGTACTTC. Translation gives CASSSPTGEQYF.

The chain joins TRBV5-1 to TRBJ2-3; TRBD2 matches at 8 bases. Germline assignment: CDR1 SGHRS and CDR2 YFSETQ. The CDR3 is 15 residues long. V shed 4 bases and J 1 base; nucleotides not matched to a gene: 5. This chain's CDR3 is CASSATLAGTDTQYF. The CDR3 DNA reads as TGCGCCAGCAGCGCGACACTAGCGGGCACAGATACGCAGTATTTT.

The chain links TRBV29-1 to TRBJ2-6; D is tentatively TRBD1 or TRBD2 (5 bases each). CDR1 is SQVTM, CDR2 ANQGSEA, per germline. This CDR3 contains 18 residues. Deletions cut 7 bases from V and 0 bases from J, with 22 bases between. The CDR3 nucleotides read TGCAGCGGCCTCCTAGGGACCGAAGCCAACTCTGGGGCCAACGTCCTGACTTTC. Translation: CSGLLGTEANSGANVLTF.